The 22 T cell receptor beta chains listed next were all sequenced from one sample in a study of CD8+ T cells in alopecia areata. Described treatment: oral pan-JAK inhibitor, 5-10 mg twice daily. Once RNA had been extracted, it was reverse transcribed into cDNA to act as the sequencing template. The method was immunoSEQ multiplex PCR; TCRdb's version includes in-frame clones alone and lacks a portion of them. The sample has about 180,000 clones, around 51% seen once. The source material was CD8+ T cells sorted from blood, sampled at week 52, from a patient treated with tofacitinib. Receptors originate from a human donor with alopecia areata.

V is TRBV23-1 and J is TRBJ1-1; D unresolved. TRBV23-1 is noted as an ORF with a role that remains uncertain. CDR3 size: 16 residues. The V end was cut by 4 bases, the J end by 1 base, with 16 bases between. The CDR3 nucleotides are TGCGCCAGCAGTCGCCGCCCCGGACGGACGAACACTGAAGCTTTCTTT. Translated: CASSRRPGRTNTEAFF.

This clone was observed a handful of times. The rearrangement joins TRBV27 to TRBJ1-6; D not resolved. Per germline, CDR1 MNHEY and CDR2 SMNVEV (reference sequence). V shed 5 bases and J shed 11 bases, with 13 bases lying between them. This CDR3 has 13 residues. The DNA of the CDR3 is TGTGCCAGCAGTGCGGGGATTACCCCACCCCTCCACTTT. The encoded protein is CASSAGITPPLHF.

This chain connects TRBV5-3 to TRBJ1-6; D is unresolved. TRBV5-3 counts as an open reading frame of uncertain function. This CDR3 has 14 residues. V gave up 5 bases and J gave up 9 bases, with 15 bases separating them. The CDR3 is CARRRRKMRSPLHF. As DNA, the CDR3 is TGTGCCAGAAGAAGACGGAAAATGCGTTCACCCCTCCACTTT.

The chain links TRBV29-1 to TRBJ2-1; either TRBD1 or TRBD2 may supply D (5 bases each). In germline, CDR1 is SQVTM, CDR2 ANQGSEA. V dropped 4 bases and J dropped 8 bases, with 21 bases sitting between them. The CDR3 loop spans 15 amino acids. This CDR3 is CSVGGRGNPEHEQFF. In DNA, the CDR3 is TGCAGCGTTGGAGGCCGGGGCAATCCGGAGCATGAGCAGTTCTTC.

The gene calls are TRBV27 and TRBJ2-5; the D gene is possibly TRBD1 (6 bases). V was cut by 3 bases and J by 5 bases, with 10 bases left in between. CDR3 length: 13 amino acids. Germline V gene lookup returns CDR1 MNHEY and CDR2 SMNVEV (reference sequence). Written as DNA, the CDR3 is TGTGCCAGCAGTTTCAGGGGATCGGAGACCCAGTACTTC. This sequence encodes CASSFRGSETQYF.

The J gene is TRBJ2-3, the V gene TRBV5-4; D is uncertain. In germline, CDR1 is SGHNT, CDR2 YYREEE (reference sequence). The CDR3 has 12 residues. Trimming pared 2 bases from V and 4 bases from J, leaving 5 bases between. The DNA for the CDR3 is TGTGCCAGCAGCTTTAATGCAGATACGCAGTATTTT. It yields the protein CASSFNADTQYF.

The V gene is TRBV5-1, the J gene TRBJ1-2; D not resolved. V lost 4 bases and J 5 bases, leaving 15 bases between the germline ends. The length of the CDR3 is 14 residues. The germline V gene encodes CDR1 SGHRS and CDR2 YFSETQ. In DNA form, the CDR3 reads TGCGCCAGCAGCCTGGACGAAGTCAGGTATGGCTACACCTTC. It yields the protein CASSLDEVRYGYTF.

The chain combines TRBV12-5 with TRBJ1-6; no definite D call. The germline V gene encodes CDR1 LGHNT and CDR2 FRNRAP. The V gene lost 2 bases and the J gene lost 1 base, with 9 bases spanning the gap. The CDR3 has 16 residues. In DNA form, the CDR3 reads TGTGCTAGTGGTTTGTTTGGTAGTTCCTATAATTCACCCCTCCACTTT. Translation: CASGLFGSSYNSPLHF.

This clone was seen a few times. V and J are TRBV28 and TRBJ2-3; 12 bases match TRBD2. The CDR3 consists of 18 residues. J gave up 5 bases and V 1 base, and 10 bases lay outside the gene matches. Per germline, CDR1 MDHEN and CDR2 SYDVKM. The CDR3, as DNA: TGTGCCAGCAGTTTATTGGCGGCTAGCGGGGGGGCCATAGATACGCAGTATTTT. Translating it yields CASSLLAASGGAIDTQYF.

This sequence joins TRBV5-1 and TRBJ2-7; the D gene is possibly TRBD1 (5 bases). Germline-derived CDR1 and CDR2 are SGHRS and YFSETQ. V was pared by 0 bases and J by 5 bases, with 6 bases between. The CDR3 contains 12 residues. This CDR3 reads CASSLEGNEQYF. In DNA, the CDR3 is TGCGCCAGCAGCTTGGAGGGGAACGAGCAGTACTTC.

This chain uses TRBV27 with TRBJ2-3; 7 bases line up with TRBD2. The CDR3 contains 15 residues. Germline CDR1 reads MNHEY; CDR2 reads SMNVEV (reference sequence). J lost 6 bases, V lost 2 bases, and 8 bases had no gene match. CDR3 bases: TGTGCCAGCAGTTTACTGGGACTATCGGGGGATACGCAGTATTTT. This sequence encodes CASSLLGLSGDTQYF.

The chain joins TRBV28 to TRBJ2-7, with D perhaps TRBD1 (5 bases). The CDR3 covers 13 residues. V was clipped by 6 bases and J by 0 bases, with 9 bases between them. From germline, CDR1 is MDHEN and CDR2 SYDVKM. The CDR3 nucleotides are TGTGCCAGCAGACGACAGAGCTCCTACGAGCAGTACTTC. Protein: CASRRQSSYEQYF.

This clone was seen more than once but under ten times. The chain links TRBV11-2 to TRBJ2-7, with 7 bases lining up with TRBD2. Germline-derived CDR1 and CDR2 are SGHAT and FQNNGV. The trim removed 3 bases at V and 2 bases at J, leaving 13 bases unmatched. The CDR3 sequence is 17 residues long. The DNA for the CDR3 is TGTGCCAGCAGCTTTTTGCCTAGCGGTACCCCACCCTACGAGCAGTACTTC. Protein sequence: CASSFLPSGTPPYEQYF.

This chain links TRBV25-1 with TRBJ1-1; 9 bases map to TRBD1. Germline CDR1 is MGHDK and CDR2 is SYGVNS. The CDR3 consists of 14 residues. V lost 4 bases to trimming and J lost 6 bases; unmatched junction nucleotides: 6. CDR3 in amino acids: CASSGDRVTAEAFF. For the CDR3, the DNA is TGTGCCAGCAGTGGGGACAGGGTGACGGCTGAAGCTTTCTTT. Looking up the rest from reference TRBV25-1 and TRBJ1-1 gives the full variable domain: EADIYQTPRYLVIGTGKKITLECSQTMGHDKMYWYQQDPGMELHLIHYSYGVNSTEKGDLSSESTVSRIRTEHFPLTLESARPSHTSQYLCASSGDRVTAEAFFGQGTRLTVV.

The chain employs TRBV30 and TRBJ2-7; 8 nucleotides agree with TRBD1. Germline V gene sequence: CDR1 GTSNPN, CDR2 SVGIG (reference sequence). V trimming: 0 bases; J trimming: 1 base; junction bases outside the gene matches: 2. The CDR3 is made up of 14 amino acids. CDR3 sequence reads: CAWSVWDRSYEQYF. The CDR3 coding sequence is TGTGCCTGGAGTGTATGGGACAGGTCCTACGAGCAGTACTTC.

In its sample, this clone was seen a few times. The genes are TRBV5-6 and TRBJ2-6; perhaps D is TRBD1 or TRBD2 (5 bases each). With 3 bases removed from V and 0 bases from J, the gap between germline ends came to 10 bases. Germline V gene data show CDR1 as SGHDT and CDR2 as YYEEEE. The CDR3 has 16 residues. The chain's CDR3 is CASSWGPSSGANVLTF. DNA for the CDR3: TGTGCCAGCAGCTGGGGACCGAGCTCTGGGGCCAACGTCCTGACTTTC. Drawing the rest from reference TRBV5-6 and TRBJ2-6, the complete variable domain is DAGVTQSPTHLIKTRGQQVTLRCSPKSGHDTVSWYQQALGQGPQFIFQYYEEEERQRGNFPDRFSGHQFPNYSSELNVNALLLGDSALYLCASSWGPSSGANVLTFGAGSRLTVL.

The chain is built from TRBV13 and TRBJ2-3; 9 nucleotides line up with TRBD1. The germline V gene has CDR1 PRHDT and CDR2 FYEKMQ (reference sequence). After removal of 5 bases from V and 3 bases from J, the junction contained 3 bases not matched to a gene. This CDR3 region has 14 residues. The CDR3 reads CASSLDRGTDTQYF. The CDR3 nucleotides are TGTGCCAGCAGCCTTGACAGGGGGACAGATACGCAGTATTTT.

DNA of the CDR3: TGTGCCAGCGGGTACAGGGAAGGCACTGAAGCTTTCTTT. It specifies CASGYREGTEAFF. The rearrangement links TRBV27 to TRBJ1-1; D might be TRBD1 (6 bases). This CDR3 is 13 amino acids long. The germline V and J ends were trimmed by 8 bases and 4 bases, with 14 bases remaining between them. Looked up from germline, CDR1 is MNHEY and CDR2 is SMNVEV (reference sequence).

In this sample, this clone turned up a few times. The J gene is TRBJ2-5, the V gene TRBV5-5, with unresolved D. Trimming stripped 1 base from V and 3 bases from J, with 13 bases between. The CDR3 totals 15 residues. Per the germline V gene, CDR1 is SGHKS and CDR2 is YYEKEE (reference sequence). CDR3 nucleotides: TGTGCCAGCAGCTTGTCCCCTAACATGGAAGAGACCCAGTACTTC. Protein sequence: CASSLSPNMEETQYF. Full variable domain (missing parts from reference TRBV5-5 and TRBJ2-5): DAGVTQSPTHLIKTRGQQVTLRCSPISGHKSVSWYQQVLGQGPQFIFQYYEKEERGRGNFPDRFSARQFPNYSSELNVNALLLGDSALYLCASSLSPNMEETQYFGPGTRLLVL.

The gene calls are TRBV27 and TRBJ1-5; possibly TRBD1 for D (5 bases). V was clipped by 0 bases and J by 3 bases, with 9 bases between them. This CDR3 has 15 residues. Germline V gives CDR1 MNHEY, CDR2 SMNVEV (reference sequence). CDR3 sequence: CASSLSAGTNQPQHF. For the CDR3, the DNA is TGTGCCAGCAGTTTATCGGCAGGGACCAATCAGCCCCAGCATTTT.

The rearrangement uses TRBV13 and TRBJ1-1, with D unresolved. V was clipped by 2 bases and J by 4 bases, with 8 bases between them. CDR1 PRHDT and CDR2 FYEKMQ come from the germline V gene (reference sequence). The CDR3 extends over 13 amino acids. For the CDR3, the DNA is TGTGCCAGCAGCTTAAGACCGGGCACTGAAGCTTTCTTT. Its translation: CASSLRPGTEAFF.

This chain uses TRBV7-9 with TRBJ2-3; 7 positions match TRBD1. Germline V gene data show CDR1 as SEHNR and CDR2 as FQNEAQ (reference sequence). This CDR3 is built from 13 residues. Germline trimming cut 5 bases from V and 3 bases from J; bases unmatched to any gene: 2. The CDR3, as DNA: TGTGCCAGCAGCAAGGACAGGACAGATACGCAGTATTTT. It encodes CASSKDRTDTQYF.